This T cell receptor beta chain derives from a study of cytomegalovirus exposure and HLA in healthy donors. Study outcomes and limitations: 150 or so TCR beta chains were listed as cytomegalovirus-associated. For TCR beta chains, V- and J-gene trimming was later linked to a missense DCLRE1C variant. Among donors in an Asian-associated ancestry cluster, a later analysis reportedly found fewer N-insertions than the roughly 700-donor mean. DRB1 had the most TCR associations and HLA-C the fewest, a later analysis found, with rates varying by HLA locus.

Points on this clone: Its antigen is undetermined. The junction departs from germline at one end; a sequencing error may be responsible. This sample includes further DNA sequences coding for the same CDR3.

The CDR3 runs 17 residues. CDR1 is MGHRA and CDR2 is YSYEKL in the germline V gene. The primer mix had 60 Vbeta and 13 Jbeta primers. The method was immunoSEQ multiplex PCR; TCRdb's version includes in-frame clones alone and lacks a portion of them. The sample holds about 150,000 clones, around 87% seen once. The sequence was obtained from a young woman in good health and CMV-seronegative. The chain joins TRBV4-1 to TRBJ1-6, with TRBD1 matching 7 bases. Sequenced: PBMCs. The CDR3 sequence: CASSQYAPGQYNSPLHF. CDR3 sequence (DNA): TGCGCCAGCAGCCAATACGCCCCGGGACAGTATAACTCACCCCTCCACTTT.